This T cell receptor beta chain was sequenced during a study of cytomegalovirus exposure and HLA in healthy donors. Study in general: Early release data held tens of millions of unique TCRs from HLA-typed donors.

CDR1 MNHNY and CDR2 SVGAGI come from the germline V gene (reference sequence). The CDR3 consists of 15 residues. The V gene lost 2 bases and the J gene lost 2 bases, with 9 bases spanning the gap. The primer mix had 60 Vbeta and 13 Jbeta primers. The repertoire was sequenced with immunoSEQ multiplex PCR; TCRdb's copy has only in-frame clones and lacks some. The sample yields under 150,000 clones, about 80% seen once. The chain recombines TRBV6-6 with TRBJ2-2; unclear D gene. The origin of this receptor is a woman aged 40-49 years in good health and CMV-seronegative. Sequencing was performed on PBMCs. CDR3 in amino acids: CASSYRTANTGELFF. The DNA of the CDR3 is TGTGCCAGCAGTTACAGAACAGCCAACACCGGGGAGCTGTTTTTT.